The clone carrying this TCR beta chain was picked up a small number of times. Time point defined: patch test 1, 2 weeks after DPC sensitization. Described treatment: therapeutic diphenylcyclopropenone sensitization with weekly scalp DPC. This entry is derived from a study of human T cells and chemical hapten exposure. Unique molecular identifiers were attached to individual cDNA molecules within the library. In the source study's methods: Individual samples carried between about 23,224 and 700,000 TCRs, with 95,638 as the median. TCRdb ran MiXCR on the RACE reads and lists one entry per CDR3 protein. The V and J calls here are based on TCRdb, not the publication. The sample contains 65,000 to 80,000 distinct CDR3 sequences, under 13% of which appear only once. Trimming removed 5 bases at V and 1 base at J, with 23 bases between. Germline-derived CDR1 and CDR2 are SGDLS and YYNGEE. There are 18 residues in the CDR3.

Specimen: whole blood, collected in connection with sensitization to the hapten diphenylcyclopropenone (DPC). This clonotype originated in a woman between 45 and 60 years old with alopecia areata. Some clones in this sample may be carry-over from other donors' samples. This chain uses TRBV9 with TRBJ2-3; no clear D gene. The CDR3 nucleotides read TGTGCCAGCAGTCAGCCTTCCGAGGTGCAATCCCGCACAGATACGCAGTATTTT. It codes for CASSQPSEVQSRTDTQYF.